This T cell receptor (beta chain) was found in a study of cytotoxic CD8 clonotypes in ibrutinib-treated CLL. Overall study: Once patients had received a median 12 months of treatment, range 6 to 36, response samples were obtained. Overall study results and limits: Clonality, elevated at ibrutinib response, dropped back toward baseline at progression.

Germline V CDR1 and CDR2: KGHSH, LQKENI. Trimming took 4 bases from V and 6 from J; bases not matched to a gene: 11. This CDR3 is built from 15 residues. As to this clone: The target antigen is unknown.

Frozen PBMC stocks contributed 2 to 2.5 micrograms of genomic DNA to the TCR beta libraries. TCRdb's copy holds only in-frame clones and misses some; the assay was immunoSEQ multiplex PCR. The sample carries fewer than 90,000 clones, around 84% recorded once. This receptor was identified in a human donor with chronic lymphocytic leukemia. This rearrangement joins TRBV18 to TRBJ2-7; 8 bases are a match to TRBD1. The sequencing here drew on PBMCs, taken before ibrutinib treatment. The chain's CDR3 is CASSLTGQGSREQYF. The CDR3 nucleotides are TGTGCCAGCTCACTAACCGGACAGGGCTCTCGCGAGCAGTACTTC. Full variable domain (missing parts from reference TRBV18 and TRBJ2-7): NAGVMQNPRHLVRRRGQEARLRCSPMKGHSHVYWYRQLPEEGLKFMVYLQKENIIDESGMPKERFSAEFPKEGPSILRIQQVVRGDSAAYFCASSLTGQGSREQYFGPGTRLTVT.